These T cell receptor beta chains were read from a single sample in a study of sequential checkpoint blockade in melanoma. TCRdb's table, derived via immunoSEQ multiplex PCR, lists solely in-frame clones and lacks some. Among approximately 10,000 clones listed, 60% to 80% were seen once. This specimen consisted of CD8+ T cells sorted from blood (inferred from file names), obtained from a patient given nivolumab and ipilimumab in sequence. These receptors were collected from a human donor with melanoma. Each CDR3 is given with its conserved first and last residue. The D gene is left open where the match is weak. Clone size is not always given. Where it is, it says once, few, many or a class for expanded clones.

clone size: NA; D gene: NA; J gene: TRBJ1-2; V gene: TRBV4-1; CDR3 DNA: TGCGCCAGCAGCCAAGGACAGACCCTCTATGGCTACACCTTC; CDR3 protein: CASSQGQTLYGYTF
clone size: once; D gene: NA; J gene: TRBJ2-3; V gene: TRBV7-9; CDR3 DNA: TGTGCCAGCAGCCCCCCGGGTGCCAGCACAGATACGCAGTATTTT; CDR3 protein: CASSPPGASTDTQYF
clone size: NA; D gene: NA; J gene: TRBJ2-1; V gene: TRBV7-9; CDR3 DNA: TGTGCCAGCAGCTTAGACCGGTGGTATGAGCAGTTCTTC; CDR3 protein: CASSLDRWYEQFF
clone size: NA; D gene: NA; J gene: TRBJ1-6; V gene: TRBV11-2; CDR3 DNA: TGTGCCAGCAGCTTCGGCGGATTCTCCTATAATTCACCCCTCCACTTT; CDR3 protein: CASSFGGFSYNSPLHF
clone size: once; D gene: NA; J gene: TRBJ2-3; V gene: TRBV19; CDR3 DNA: TGTGCCAGTAGTATGACAGAGCTTTTCACAGATACGCAGTATTTT; CDR3 protein: CASSMTELFTDTQYF
clone size: NA; D gene: NA; J gene: TRBJ2-7; V gene: TRBV27; CDR3 DNA: TGTGCCAGCAGTTTATCGCGGGTGGGGTTAGTATACGAGCAGTACTTC; CDR3 protein: CASSLSRVGLVYEQYF
clone size: NA; D gene: NA; J gene: TRBJ2-7; V gene: TRBV5-1; CDR3 DNA: TGCGCCAGCAGCACGGACGGAGGCCCCTACGAGCAGTACTTC; CDR3 protein: CASSTDGGPYEQYF
clone size: few; D gene: TRBD2; J gene: TRBJ2-1; V gene: TRBV6-1; CDR3 DNA: TGTGCCAGCAGTGAGGGACTAGGTTTTGGGAATGAGCAGTTCTTC; CDR3 protein: CASSEGLGFGNEQFF
clone size: NA; D gene: TRBD1; J gene: TRBJ1-2; V gene: TRBV14; CDR3 DNA: TGTGCCAGCAATCGGGGACAGGGGAACTATGGCTACACCTTC; CDR3 protein: CASNRGQGNYGYTF
clone size: NA; D gene: TRBD2; J gene: TRBJ2-1; V gene: TRBV9; CDR3 DNA: TGTGCCAGCAGCGTAGAAGGACTAGCGGGAGTCGGGGATGAGCAGTTCTTC; CDR3 protein: CASSVEGLAGVGDEQFF
clone size: NA; D gene: NA; J gene: TRBJ1-2; V gene: TRBV30; CDR3 DNA: TGTGCCTGGAGTACGGGGATTAGCCTTTATGGCTACACCTTC; CDR3 protein: CAWSTGISLYGYTF
clone size: NA; D gene: TRBD1; J gene: TRBJ2-7; V gene: TRBV7-9; CDR3 DNA: TGTGCCAGCAGCTATTTCTCAGGGGGCTCCTACGAGCAGTACTTC; CDR3 protein: CASSYFSGGSYEQYF
clone size: few; D gene: NA; J gene: TRBJ1-5; V gene: TRBV6-5; CDR3 DNA: TGTGCCAGCAGTGAAGCAGGGCATCAGCCCCAGCATTTT; CDR3 protein: CASSEAGHQPQHF
clone size: few; D gene: NA; J gene: TRBJ2-7; V gene: TRBV4-2; CDR3 DNA: TGTGCCAGCAGCCCCGGACTGGCCTACGAGCAGTACTTC; CDR3 protein: CASSPGLAYEQYF
clone size: once; D gene: TRBD1; J gene: TRBJ1-2; V gene: TRBV4-1; CDR3 DNA: TGCGCCAGCAGCCAAGGCGGACAGGGAATCAGTGGCTACACCTTC; CDR3 protein: CASSQGGQGISGYTF
clone size: NA; D gene: TRBD1; J gene: TRBJ2-7; V gene: TRBV7-2; CDR3 DNA: TGTGCCAGCAGCTTAATGGGACAGGGCTACGAGCAGTACTTC; CDR3 protein: CASSLMGQGYEQYF
clone size: NA; D gene: TRBD2; J gene: TRBJ2-1; V gene: TRBV5-6; CDR3 DNA: TGTGCCAGCAGCTTGACCCCGGGACTATTGTGGTTCTTC; CDR3 protein: CASSLTPGLLWFF
clone size: few; D gene: TRBD2; J gene: TRBJ2-5; V gene: TRBV9; CDR3 DNA: TGTGCCAGCAGCGTTAGCGGGAGGAGTCAAGAGACCCAGTACTTC; CDR3 protein: CASSVSGRSQETQYF
clone size: NA; D gene: NA; J gene: TRBJ2-7; V gene: TRBV7-8; CDR3 DNA: TGTGCCAGCAGCTTAGCTGGTGGGGCTTCCGGCCCCGAGCAGTACTTC; CDR3 protein: CASSLAGGASGPEQYF
clone size: NA; D gene: TRBD1; J gene: TRBJ2-7; V gene: TRBV7-7; CDR3 DNA: TGTGCTAGCAGCCCCGGGACAGGGTCCTACGAGCAGTACTTC; CDR3 protein: CASSPGTGSYEQYF
clone size: once; D gene: NA; J gene: TRBJ2-3; V gene: TRBV7-9; CDR3 DNA: TGTGCCAGCAGCCCCCGGGGTGTCAGCACAGATACGCAGTATTTT; CDR3 protein: CASSPRGVSTDTQYF
clone size: NA; D gene: NA; J gene: TRBJ2-5; V gene: TRBV9; CDR3 DNA: TGTGCCAGCAGCGTAGGGGGGGGCGGGGAGACCCAGTACTTC; CDR3 protein: CASSVGGGGETQYF
clone size: once; D gene: NA; J gene: TRBJ1-5; V gene: TRBV4-2; CDR3 DNA: TGTGCCAGCAGCCAGGCTACAGGGTTCAATCAGCCCCAGCATTTT; CDR3 protein: CASSQATGFNQPQHF
clone size: NA; D gene: NA; J gene: TRBJ1-5; V gene: TRBV19; CDR3 DNA: TGTGCCAGTAGTCCGCTGCAGGCCTATCAGCCCCAGCATTTT; CDR3 protein: CASSPLQAYQPQHF
clone size: NA; D gene: NA; J gene: TRBJ1-5; V gene: TRBV30; CDR3 DNA: TGTGCCTGGGAGAAAAACGGGGTGTACAGCAATCAGCCCCAGCATTTT; CDR3 protein: CAWEKNGVYSNQPQHF
clone size: NA; D gene: NA; J gene: TRBJ1-1; V gene: TRBV15; CDR3 DNA: TGTGCCACCAGCAGAGATTGGGGCACGATGAACACTGAAGCTTTCTTT; CDR3 protein: CATSRDWGTMNTEAFF
clone size: once; D gene: TRBD1; J gene: TRBJ2-7; V gene: TRBV11-3; CDR3 DNA: TGTGCCAGCAGCTGGGGACAGGGGGGGTACGAGCAGTACTTC; CDR3 protein: CASSWGQGGYEQYF
clone size: NA; D gene: NA; J gene: TRBJ2-7; V gene: TRBV6-1; CDR3 DNA: TGTGCCAGCAGTGACAGGGCCCTCTACGAGCAGTACTTC; CDR3 protein: CASSDRALYEQYF
clone size: NA; D gene: TRBD2; J gene: TRBJ2-1; V gene: TRBV28; CDR3 DNA: TGTGCCAGCAGTTTGTGGGCTAGCGGGACATACAATGAGCAGTTCTTC; CDR3 protein: CASSLWASGTYNEQFF
clone size: NA; D gene: NA; J gene: TRBJ1-1; V gene: TRBV9; CDR3 DNA: TGTGCCAGCAGCGTAGGCTTAGGCACCCGGGGGACTGAAGCTTTCTTT; CDR3 protein: CASSVGLGTRGTEAFF
clone size: NA; D gene: TRBD2; J gene: TRBJ2-7; V gene: TRBV4-2; CDR3 DNA: TGTGCCAGCAGCCAAGAATGGCTAGCGGGTATCTACGAGCAGTACTTC; CDR3 protein: CASSQEWLAGIYEQYF
clone size: NA; D gene: NA; J gene: TRBJ2-7; V gene: TRBV10-2; CDR3 DNA: TGCGCCAGCAGTGACCAGGGGACATGGAGCGAGCAGTACTTC; CDR3 protein: CASSDQGTWSEQYF
clone size: NA; D gene: TRBD1; J gene: TRBJ2-7; V gene: TRBV6-5; CDR3 DNA: TGTGCCAGCAGGCAATGGGGACAGTTGAACCACGAGCAGTACTTC; CDR3 protein: CASRQWGQLNHEQYF
clone size: NA; D gene: TRBD1; J gene: TRBJ1-1; V gene: TRBV4-1; CDR3 DNA: TGCGCCAGCAGCGCAAACAGGGGGGGCACTGAAGCTTCCTTT; CDR3 protein: CASSANRGGTEASF
clone size: few; D gene: NA; J gene: TRBJ2-5; V gene: TRBV4-1; CDR3 DNA: TGCGCCAGCAGCCAAGAGCCGCGTATGGAGACCCAGTACTTC; CDR3 protein: CASSQEPRMETQYF
clone size: NA; D gene: NA; J gene: TRBJ2-7; V gene: TRBV27; CDR3 DNA: TGTGCCAGCAGTTTATCTCCAGTCACCTACGAGCAGTACTTC; CDR3 protein: CASSLSPVTYEQYF
clone size: NA; D gene: TRBD2; J gene: TRBJ2-1; V gene: TRBV9; CDR3 DNA: TGTGCCAGCAGCCCTTGGACTAGCGGGGCTAATGAGCAGTTCTTC; CDR3 protein: CASSPWTSGANEQFF
clone size: few; D gene: NA; J gene: TRBJ2-7; V gene: TRBV6-6; CDR3 DNA: TGTGCCAGCAGGGACAGAGGCTACGAGCAGTACTTC; CDR3 protein: CASRDRGYEQYF
clone size: few; D gene: TRBD1; J gene: TRBJ1-4; V gene: TRBV15; CDR3 DNA: TGTGCCACCAGCAGGCAGGGACAGGGTAGGGAAAAACTGTTTTTT; CDR3 protein: CATSRQGQGREKLFF
clone size: NA; D gene: NA; J gene: TRBJ2-6; V gene: TRBV28; CDR3 DNA: TGTGCCAGCAGTTTAATCCAGGGGCCGTCCTCTGGGGCCAACGTCCTGACTTTC; CDR3 protein: CASSLIQGPSSGANVLTF
clone size: NA; D gene: TRBD2; J gene: TRBJ2-7; V gene: TRBV6-5; CDR3 DNA: TGTGCCAGCAGTTACTCACCGGGACTAGGGTCGTACGAGCAGTACTTC; CDR3 protein: CASSYSPGLGSYEQYF
clone size: NA; D gene: TRBD2; J gene: TRBJ2-5; V gene: TRBV7-9; CDR3 DNA: TGTGCCACAAACAGACTAGCGCAGGAGACCCAGTACTTC; CDR3 protein: CATNRLAQETQYF
clone size: once; D gene: NA; J gene: TRBJ1-2; V gene: TRBV5-6; CDR3 DNA: TGTGCCAGCAGCTTTGAGTCCCCGGGCTACACCTTC; CDR3 protein: CASSFESPGYTF
clone size: NA; D gene: TRBD1; J gene: TRBJ2-1; V gene: TRBV27; CDR3 DNA: TGTGCCAGTAGACAGGGGGTCTACAATGAGCAGTTCTTC; CDR3 protein: CASRQGVYNEQFF
clone size: NA; D gene: NA; J gene: TRBJ2-7; V gene: TRBV28; CDR3 DNA: TGTGCCAGCAGTTCCCGGACTAGGGGGAGCTACGAGCAGTACTTC; CDR3 protein: CASSSRTRGSYEQYF
clone size: NA; D gene: TRBD1; J gene: TRBJ2-7; V gene: TRBV19; CDR3 DNA: TGTGCCAGTAGTTTCAAACAGGGGCCCTACGAGCAGTACTTC; CDR3 protein: CASSFKQGPYEQYF
clone size: NA; D gene: TRBD1; J gene: TRBJ1-4; V gene: TRBV7-9; CDR3 DNA: TGTGCCAGCAGCTTAGATTGGACAGGGAATGAAAAACTGTTTTTT; CDR3 protein: CASSLDWTGNEKLFF
clone size: NA; D gene: TRBD2; J gene: TRBJ2-1; V gene: TRBV7-8; CDR3 DNA: TGTGCCAGCAGCCTTAACCGGGGACTAGCGCGCAATGAGCAGTTCTTC; CDR3 protein: CASSLNRGLARNEQFF
clone size: NA; D gene: TRBD1; J gene: TRBJ2-5; V gene: TRBV7-6; CDR3 DNA: TGTGCCAGCAGCGACATTGAAACAGGGGGCGAAGAGACCCAGTACTTC; CDR3 protein: CASSDIETGGEETQYF
clone size: NA; D gene: TRBD2; J gene: TRBJ2-2; V gene: TRBV6-5; CDR3 DNA: TGTGCCAGCATCGATAGCGGGGGGACCGGGGAGCTGTTTTTT; CDR3 protein: CASIDSGGTGELFF
clone size: NA; D gene: NA; J gene: TRBJ1-2; V gene: TRBV7-8; CDR3 DNA: TGTGCCAGCAGCTTAGGGCTAGGGGGGGACGGCTACACCTTC; CDR3 protein: CASSLGLGGDGYTF
clone size: NA; D gene: NA; J gene: TRBJ1-5; V gene: TRBV7-9; CDR3 DNA: TGTGCCAGCAGCGGCAGTGACAGGAAGGATAGCAATCAGCCCCAGCATTTT; CDR3 protein: CASSGSDRKDSNQPQHF
clone size: few; D gene: NA; J gene: TRBJ1-3; V gene: TRBV5-4; CDR3 DNA: TGTGCCAGCAGCCCAACCGGGACACGTCCTGGAAACACCATATATTTT; CDR3 protein: CASSPTGTRPGNTIYF
clone size: NA; D gene: TRBD1; J gene: TRBJ1-4; V gene: TRBV7-9; CDR3 DNA: TGTGCCAGCAGCACAACCAGGACAGGGGGGGAAAAACTGTTTTTT; CDR3 protein: CASSTTRTGGEKLFF
clone size: NA; D gene: TRBD2; J gene: TRBJ2-3; V gene: TRBV19; CDR3 DNA: TGTGCCAGTAGTATAGGGCCGACTAGCGGGGCTAGCACAGATACGCAGTATTTT; CDR3 protein: CASSIGPTSGASTDTQYF
clone size: NA; D gene: NA; J gene: TRBJ1-1; V gene: TRBV30; CDR3 DNA: TGTGCCTGGCGGGGAAGTGTGAACACTGAAGCTTTCTTT; CDR3 protein: CAWRGSVNTEAFF
clone size: NA; D gene: TRBD1; J gene: TRBJ2-7; V gene: TRBV28; CDR3 DNA: TGTGCCAGCAGCTCTCGGGACAGGGGGCCCGAGCAGTACTTC; CDR3 protein: CASSSRDRGPEQYF